Each of the 13 T cell receptor beta chains below was sequenced from the same sample in a study of T-cell reconstitution after alpha-beta-depleted transplantation in children. It was with unique molecular identifiers that the TCRbeta library was prepared. MiXCR, applied by TCRdb to the PCR reads, yields one record per CDR3 protein. This sample has hundreds of thousands of distinct CDR3 sequences, with approximately 12% found just once. This sample comprised PBMCs, mostly from graft donor cells, obtained 360 days after TCRalphabeta/CD19-depleted stem cell transplant. These receptors were obtained from a male patient younger than 18 who had a stem cell transplant for acute myeloid leukemia, so the T cells may come from the graft donor.

This clonotype has a handful of counts. The chain couples TRBV5-5 to TRBJ2-1, with D unresolved. CDR1 and CDR2 (germline): SGHKS, YYEKEE (reference sequence). Trimming pared 9 bases from V and 0 bases from J, leaving 25 bases between. The CDR3 consists of 18 residues. CDR3 DNA: TGTGCCACCAGATCAGGCCACCATTGGGGTAGCTCCTACAATGAGCAGTTCTTC. Translated: CATRSGHHWGSSYNEQFF. Full variable domain (remainder filled in from reference TRBV5-5 and TRBJ2-1): DAGVTQSPTHLIKTRGQQVTLRCSPISGHKSVSWYQQVLGQGPQFIFQYYEKEERGRGNFPDRFSARQFPNYSSELNVNALLLGDSALYLCATRSGHHWGSSYNEQFFGPGTRLTVL.

CDR3 bases: TGTGCCACCAGCAGAGATCTCCAGAAGCGGGAGGCCTACAATGAGCAGTTCTTC. It codes for CATSRDLQKREAYNEQFF. The rearrangement joins TRBV15 to TRBJ2-1, with TRBD2 matching over 9 bases. The germline gives CDR1 LNHNV, CDR2 YYDKDF (reference sequence). Unmatched junction bases numbered 8, after V lost 0 bases and J lost 2 bases. The CDR3 totals 18 residues.

The chain employs TRBV7-6 and TRBJ1-2; D not certain. This CDR3 comprises 13 residues. CDR1 SGHVS and CDR2 FNYEAQ come from the germline V gene. V lost 5 bases, J lost 3 bases, and 10 bases lay in between. The CDR3 region is CASSVTGDYGYTF. The CDR3 DNA is TGTGCCAGCAGCGTCACGGGAGACTATGGCTACACCTTC.

The table lists this clonotype with a few counts. The CDR3 loop reads CASSPGRVYNEQFF. CDR3 sequence (DNA): TGCGCCAGCAGCCCTGGGCGGGTCTACAATGAGCAGTTCTTC. V is TRBV4-3 and J is TRBJ2-1; D possibly corresponds to TRBD2 (5 bases). Germline loops: CDR1 LGHNA, CDR2 YSLEER. V lost 4 bases and J 3 bases, leaving 10 bases between the germline ends. The CDR3 is 14 amino acids.

As DNA, the CDR3 is TGTGCCGGGGGGACAGGGGGGGCAGCGAATGAGCAGTTCTTC. Amino acid sequence: CAGGTGGAANEQFF. The rearrangement joins TRBV12-3 or TRBV12-4 to TRBJ2-1; 11 bases match TRBD1. The CDR3 runs to 14 residues. V lost 11 bases, J lost 7 bases, and 10 bases stayed unmatched.

This clonotype was detected ten times or more. The chain links TRBV20-1 to TRBJ1-5, with D possibly being TRBD1 (6 bases). The CDR3 covers 15 residues. V dropped 0 bases and J dropped 5 bases, with 14 bases sitting between them. CDR1 DFQATT and CDR2 SNEGSKA come from the germline V gene (reference sequence). The CDR3 sequence: CSARDFLGAHQPQHF. CDR3 in DNA: TGCAGTGCTAGAGATTTCTTGGGGGCTCATCAGCCCCAGCATTTT.

This clonotype was counted between two and nine times. J is TRBJ2-2 and V is TRBV10-3, with TRBD1 matching over 8 bases. Germline trimming cut 3 bases from V and 4 bases from J; bases unmatched to any gene: 1. CDR1 is ENHRY and CDR2 is SYGVKD in the germline V gene. CDR3 size: 14 residues. In DNA form, the CDR3 reads TGTGCCATCAGTGACCAGGGGGCCACCGGGGAGCTGTTTTTT. It codes for CAISDQGATGELFF.

This clonotype has only a few counts. The gene calls are TRBV28 and TRBJ2-4; perhaps TRBD2 as D (5 bases). The V end was cut by 3 bases, the J end by 2 bases, with 20 bases between. This CDR3 is built from 18 residues. CDR1 MDHEN and CDR2 SYDVKM come from the germline V gene. Written as DNA, the CDR3 is TGTGCCAGCAGTTTCGAAGGAGGCGTTGGTTTGACCAAAAACATTCAGTACTTC. As protein: CASSFEGGVGLTKNIQYF.

The rearrangement links TRBV2 to TRBJ2-1; 9 bases are shared with TRBD2. Trimming removed 6 bases from V and 4 bases from J; junction bases left unmatched: 13. This CDR3 region has 17 residues. Germline CDR1 reads SNHLY; CDR2 reads FYNNEI. The CDR3 DNA is TGTGCCAGCAGGTCGAGGGTACCGGGACTAGCTTACAATGAGCAGTTCTTC. This codes for CASRSRVPGLAYNEQFF.

The chain is built from TRBV12-3 or TRBV12-4 and TRBJ2-7; D unresolved. Deletions cut 2 bases from V and 0 bases from J, with 11 bases between. The CDR3 consists of 15 residues. The CDR3 spells CASSLKGFSSYEQYF. The CDR3 coding sequence is TGTGCCAGCAGTTTAAAGGGATTCAGCTCCTACGAGCAGTACTTC.

This chain joins TRBV20-1 and TRBJ1-5, with D possibly TRBD1 on 6 matching bases. The CDR3 runs to 13 residues. The V gene's germline CDR1 is DFQATT and CDR2 SNEGSKA (reference sequence). Trimming removed 2 bases at V and 7 bases at J, with 12 bases between. The chain's CDR3 is CSARLGGGQPQHF. The CDR3 region has the DNA TGCAGTGCTAGATTGGGGGGCGGGCAGCCCCAGCATTTT.

V usage is TRBV27 and J usage is TRBJ2-7, with TRBD2 identical over 9 bases. The CDR3 loop spans 15 amino acids. Germline CDR1 MNHEY, CDR2 SMNVEV (reference sequence). Losses at the gene ends were 5 bases for V and 7 bases for J; bases not matched to a gene: 12. Here the CDR3 DNA reads TGTGCCAGCAGTCCGACTAGCGGTCCCTTGGGTGAGCAGTACTTC. Its translation is CASSPTSGPLGEQYF.

This clonotype has at least ten counts. The rearrangement joins TRBV7-2 to TRBJ2-3; TRBD1 aligns across 8 bases. The CDR3 has 15 amino acids. Germline lookup yields CDR1 SGHTA and CDR2 FQGNSA. The J segment lost 3 bases and the V segment lost 1 base, leaving 3 bases of the junction unmatched. The CDR3 loop reads CASSLGGQGTDTQYF. The DNA of the CDR3 is TGTGCCAGCAGCTTAGGCGGACAGGGAACAGATACGCAGTATTTT.